This TCR beta chain was captured by sequencing in a study of control samples from healthy donors and cancer patients. The V and J ends lost 6 bases and 6 bases, in that order; junction bases with no gene match: 7. The germline V gene has CDR1 MDHEN and CDR2 SYDVKM. CDR3 length equals 14 residues. Sequencing used immunoSEQ multiplex PCR; TCRdb keeps in-frame clones, though not all of them. This table holds 85,000 to 120,000 clones, about 90% found once. Sequenced sample: blood. This sequence originates from a woman between 18 and 29 years old in good health. The V and J genes are TRBV28 and TRBJ2-4, with 8 bases that match TRBD1. CDR3 nucleotides: TGTGCCAGCAGGGACCAGGGGGCGGGAAACATTCAGTACTTC. This sequence encodes CASRDQGAGNIQYF.